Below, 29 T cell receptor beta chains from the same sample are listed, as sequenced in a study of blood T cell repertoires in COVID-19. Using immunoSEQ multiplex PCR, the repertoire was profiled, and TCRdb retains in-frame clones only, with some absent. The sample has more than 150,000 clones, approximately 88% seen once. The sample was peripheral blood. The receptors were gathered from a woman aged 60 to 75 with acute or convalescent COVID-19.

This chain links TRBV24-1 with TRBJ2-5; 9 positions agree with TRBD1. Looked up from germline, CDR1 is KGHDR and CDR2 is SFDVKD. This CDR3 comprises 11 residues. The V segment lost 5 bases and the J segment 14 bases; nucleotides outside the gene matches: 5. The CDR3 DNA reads TGTGCCACCAGTGGCCCGGGACAGGGTTACTTC. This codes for CATSGPGQGYF.

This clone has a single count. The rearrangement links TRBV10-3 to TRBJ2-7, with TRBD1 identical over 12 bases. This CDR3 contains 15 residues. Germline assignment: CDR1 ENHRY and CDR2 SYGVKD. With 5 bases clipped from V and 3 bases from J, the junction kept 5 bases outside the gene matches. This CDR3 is CAISPGTGGLYEQYF. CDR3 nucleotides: TGTGCCATCAGTCCCGGGACAGGGGGCCTCTACGAGCAGTACTTC.

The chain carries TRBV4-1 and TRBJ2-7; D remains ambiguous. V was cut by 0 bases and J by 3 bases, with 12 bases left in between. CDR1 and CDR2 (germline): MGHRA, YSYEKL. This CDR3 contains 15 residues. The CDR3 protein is CASSQDAGSYYEQYF. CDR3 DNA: TGCGCCAGCAGCCAAGACGCAGGATCCTACTACGAGCAGTACTTC.

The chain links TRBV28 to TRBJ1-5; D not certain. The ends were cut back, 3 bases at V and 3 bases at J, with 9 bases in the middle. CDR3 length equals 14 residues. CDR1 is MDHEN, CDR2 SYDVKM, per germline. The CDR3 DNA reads TGTGCCAGCAGTTTGGTATCGGTCAATCAGCCCCAGCATTTT. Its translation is CASSLVSVNQPQHF. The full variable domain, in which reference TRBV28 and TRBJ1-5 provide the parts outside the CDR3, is DVKVTQSSRYLVKRTGEKVFLECVQDMDHENMFWYRQDPGLGLRLIYFSYDVKMKEKGDIPEGYSVSREKKERFSLILESASTNQTSMYLCASSLVSVNQPQHFGDGTRLSIL.

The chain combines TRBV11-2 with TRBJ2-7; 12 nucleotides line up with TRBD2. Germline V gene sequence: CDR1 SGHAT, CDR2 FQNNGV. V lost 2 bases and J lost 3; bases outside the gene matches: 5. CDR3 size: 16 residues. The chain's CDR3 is CASSLPLAGGGYEQYF. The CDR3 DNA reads TGTGCCAGCAGCTTACCACTAGCGGGGGGCGGCTACGAGCAGTACTTC.

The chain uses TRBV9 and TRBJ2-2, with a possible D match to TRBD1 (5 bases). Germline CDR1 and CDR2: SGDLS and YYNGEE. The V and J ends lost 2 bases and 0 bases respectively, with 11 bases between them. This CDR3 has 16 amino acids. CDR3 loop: CASSVPGATNTGELFF. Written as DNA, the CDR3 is TGTGCCAGCAGCGTCCCTGGGGCAACGAACACCGGGGAGCTGTTTTTT.

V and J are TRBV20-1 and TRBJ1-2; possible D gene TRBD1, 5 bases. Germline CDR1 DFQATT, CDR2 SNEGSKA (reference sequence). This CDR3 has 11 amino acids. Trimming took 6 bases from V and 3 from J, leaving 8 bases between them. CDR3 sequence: CSAAGDYGYTF. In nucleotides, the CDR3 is TGCAGTGCCGCGGGGGACTATGGCTACACCTTC.

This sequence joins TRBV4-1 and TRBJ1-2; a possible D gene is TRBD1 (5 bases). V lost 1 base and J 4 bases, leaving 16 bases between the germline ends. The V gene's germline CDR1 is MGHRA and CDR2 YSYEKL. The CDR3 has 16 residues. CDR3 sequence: CASSQGGGRAFYGYTF. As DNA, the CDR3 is TGCGCCAGCAGCCAAGGGGGCGGAAGGGCCTTCTATGGCTACACCTTC.

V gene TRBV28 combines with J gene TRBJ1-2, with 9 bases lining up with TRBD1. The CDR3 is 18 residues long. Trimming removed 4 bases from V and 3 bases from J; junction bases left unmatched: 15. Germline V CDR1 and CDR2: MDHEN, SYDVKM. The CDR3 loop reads CASSSPSPGQGDYYGYTF. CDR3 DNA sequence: TGTGCCAGCAGTTCTCCTTCCCCGGGACAGGGTGATTACTATGGCTACACCTTC.

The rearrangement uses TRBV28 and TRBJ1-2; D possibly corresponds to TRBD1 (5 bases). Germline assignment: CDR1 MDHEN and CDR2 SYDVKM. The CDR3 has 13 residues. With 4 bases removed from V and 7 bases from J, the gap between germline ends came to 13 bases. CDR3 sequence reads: CASSSGGTSGYTF. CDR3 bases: TGTGCCAGCAGTTCGGGGGGGACCTCTGGCTACACCTTC.

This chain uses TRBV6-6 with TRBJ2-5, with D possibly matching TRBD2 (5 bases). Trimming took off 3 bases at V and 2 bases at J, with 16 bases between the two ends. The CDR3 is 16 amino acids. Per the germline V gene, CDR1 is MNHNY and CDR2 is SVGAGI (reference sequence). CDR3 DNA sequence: TGTGCCAGCAGTTATAGCGTAGCCCTAAAACAAGAGACCCAGTACTTC. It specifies CASSYSVALKQETQYF.

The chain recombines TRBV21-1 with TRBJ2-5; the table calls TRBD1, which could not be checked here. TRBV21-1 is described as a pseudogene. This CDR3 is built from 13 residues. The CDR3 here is CASSTGQQETQYF. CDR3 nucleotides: TGTGCCAGCAGCACAGGACAGCAAGAGACCCAGTACTTC.

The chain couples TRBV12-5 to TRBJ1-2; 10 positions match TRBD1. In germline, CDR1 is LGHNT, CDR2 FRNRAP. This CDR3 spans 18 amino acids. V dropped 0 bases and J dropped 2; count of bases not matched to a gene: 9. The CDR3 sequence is CASGLVRSGGQGNYGYTF. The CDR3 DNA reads TGTGCTAGTGGTTTGGTACGGTCCGGGGGACAGGGGAACTATGGCTACACCTTC.

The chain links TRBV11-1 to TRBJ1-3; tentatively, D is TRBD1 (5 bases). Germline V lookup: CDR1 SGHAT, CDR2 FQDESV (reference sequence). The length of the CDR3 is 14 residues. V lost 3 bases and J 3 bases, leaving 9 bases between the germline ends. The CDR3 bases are TGTGCCAGCAGCTTCAGGGCAAATGGAAACACCATATATTTT. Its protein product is CASSFRANGNTIYF.

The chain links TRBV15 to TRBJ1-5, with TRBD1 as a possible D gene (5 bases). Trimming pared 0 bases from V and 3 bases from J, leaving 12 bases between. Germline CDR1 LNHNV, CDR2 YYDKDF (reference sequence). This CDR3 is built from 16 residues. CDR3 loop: CATSRDREGPNQPQHF. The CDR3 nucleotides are TGTGCCACCAGCAGAGATCGGGAGGGACCCAATCAGCCCCAGCATTTT.

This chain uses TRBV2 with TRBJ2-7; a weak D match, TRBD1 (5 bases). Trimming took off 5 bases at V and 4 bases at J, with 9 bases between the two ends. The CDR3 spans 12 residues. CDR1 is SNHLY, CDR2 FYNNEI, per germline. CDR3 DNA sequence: TGTGCCAGCAGTTCCGACAGTTACGAGCAGTACTTC. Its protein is CASSSDSYEQYF.

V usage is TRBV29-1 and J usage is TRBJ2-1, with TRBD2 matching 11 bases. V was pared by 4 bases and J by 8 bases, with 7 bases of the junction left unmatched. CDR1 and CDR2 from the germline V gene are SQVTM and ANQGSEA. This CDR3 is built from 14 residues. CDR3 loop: CSVGVSGGAHEQFF. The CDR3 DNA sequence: TGCAGCGTTGGAGTTAGCGGGGGGGCTCATGAGCAGTTCTTC.

The CDR3 spells CASSPRGPYSNQPQHF. The CDR3 DNA reads TGTGCCAGTAGTCCTAGGGGGCCTTATAGCAATCAGCCCCAGCATTTT. The chain joins TRBV19 to TRBJ1-5; 7 nucleotides line up with TRBD1. CDR3 length equals 16 residues. The J segment lost 0 bases and the V segment lost 5 bases, leaving 7 bases of the junction unmatched. CDR1 LNHDA and CDR2 SQIVND come from the germline V gene (reference sequence).

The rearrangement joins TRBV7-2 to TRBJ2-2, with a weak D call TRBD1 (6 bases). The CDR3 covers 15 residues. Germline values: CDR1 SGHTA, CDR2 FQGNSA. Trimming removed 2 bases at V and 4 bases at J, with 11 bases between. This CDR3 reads CASSLWTVSTGELFF. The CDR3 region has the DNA TGTGCCAGCAGCTTATGGACAGTGAGCACCGGGGAGCTGTTTTTT.

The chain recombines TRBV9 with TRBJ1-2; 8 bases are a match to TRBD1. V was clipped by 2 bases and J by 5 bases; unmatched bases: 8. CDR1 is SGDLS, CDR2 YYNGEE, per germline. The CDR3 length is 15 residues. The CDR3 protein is CASSVGRGRTYGYTF. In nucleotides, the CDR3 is TGTGCCAGCAGCGTGGGCAGGGGGCGCACATATGGCTACACCTTC. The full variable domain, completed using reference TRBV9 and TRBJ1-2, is DSGVTQTPKHLITATGQRVTLRCSPRSGDLSVYWYQQSLDQGLQFLIQYYNGEERAKGNILERFSAQQFPDLHSELNLSSLELGDSALYFCASSVGRGRTYGYTFGSGTRLTVV.

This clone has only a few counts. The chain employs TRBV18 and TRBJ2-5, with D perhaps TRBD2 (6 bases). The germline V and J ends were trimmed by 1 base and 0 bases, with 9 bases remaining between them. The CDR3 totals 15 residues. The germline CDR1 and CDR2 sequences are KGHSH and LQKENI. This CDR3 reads CASSPRRGNQETQYF. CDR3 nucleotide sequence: TGTGCCAGCTCACCACGGCGGGGTAACCAAGAGACCCAGTACTTC.

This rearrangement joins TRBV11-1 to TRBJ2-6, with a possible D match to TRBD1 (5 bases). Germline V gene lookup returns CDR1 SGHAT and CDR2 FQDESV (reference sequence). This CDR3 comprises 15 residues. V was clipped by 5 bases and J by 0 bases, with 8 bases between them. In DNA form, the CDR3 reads TGTGCCAGCAGCGTCAGGGACTCTGGGGCCAACGTCCTGACTTTC. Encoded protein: CASSVRDSGANVLTF.

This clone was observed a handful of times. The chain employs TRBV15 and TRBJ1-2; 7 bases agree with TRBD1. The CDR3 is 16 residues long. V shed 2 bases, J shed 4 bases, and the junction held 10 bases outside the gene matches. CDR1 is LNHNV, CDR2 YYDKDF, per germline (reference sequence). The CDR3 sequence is CATSRTPSTGAYGYTF. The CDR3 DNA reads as TGTGCCACCAGCAGAACCCCTTCTACAGGGGCCTATGGCTACACCTTC.

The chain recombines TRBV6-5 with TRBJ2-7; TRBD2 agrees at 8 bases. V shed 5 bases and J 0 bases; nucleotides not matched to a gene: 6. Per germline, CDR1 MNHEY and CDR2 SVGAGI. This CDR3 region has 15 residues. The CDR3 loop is CASSLNLAGSYEQYF. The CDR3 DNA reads TGTGCCAGCAGTCTCAATCTAGCGGGCTCCTACGAGCAGTACTTC.

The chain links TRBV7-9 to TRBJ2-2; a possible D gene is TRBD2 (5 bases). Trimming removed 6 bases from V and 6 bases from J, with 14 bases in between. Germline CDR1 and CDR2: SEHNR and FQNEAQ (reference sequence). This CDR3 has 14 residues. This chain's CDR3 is CASRPEGWSGELFF. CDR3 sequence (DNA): TGTGCCAGCAGGCCCGAGGGTTGGTCCGGGGAGCTGTTTTTT.

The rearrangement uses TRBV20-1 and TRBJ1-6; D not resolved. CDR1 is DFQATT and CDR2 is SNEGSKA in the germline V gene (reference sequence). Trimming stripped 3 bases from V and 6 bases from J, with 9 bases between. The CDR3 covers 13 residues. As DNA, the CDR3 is TGCAGTGCTAGTGGGCAGATTAATTCACCCCTCCACTTT. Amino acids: CSASGQINSPLHF.

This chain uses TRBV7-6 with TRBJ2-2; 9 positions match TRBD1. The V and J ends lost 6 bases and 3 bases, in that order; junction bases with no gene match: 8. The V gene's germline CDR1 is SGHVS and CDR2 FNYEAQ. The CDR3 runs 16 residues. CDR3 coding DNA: TGTGCCAGCAGACGGACAGGGGACGAGGACACCGGGGAGCTGTTTTTT. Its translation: CASRRTGDEDTGELFF.

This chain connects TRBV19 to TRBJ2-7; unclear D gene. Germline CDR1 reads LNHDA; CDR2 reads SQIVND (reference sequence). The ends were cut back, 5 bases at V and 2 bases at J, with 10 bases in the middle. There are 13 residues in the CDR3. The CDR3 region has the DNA TGTGCCAGTAGTTGGGCCGCCCCCTACGAGCAGTACTTC. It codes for CASSWAAPYEQYF.

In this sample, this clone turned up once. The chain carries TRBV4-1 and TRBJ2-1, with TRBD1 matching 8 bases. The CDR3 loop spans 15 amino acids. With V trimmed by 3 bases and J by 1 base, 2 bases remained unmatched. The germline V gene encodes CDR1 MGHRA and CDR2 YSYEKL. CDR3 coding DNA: TGCGCCAGCAGCCAGGGACAGGTGTCCTACAATGAGCAGTTCTTC. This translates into CASSQGQVSYNEQFF.